This T cell receptor beta chain was sequenced for a study of Ad26.COV2.S vaccination and SARS-CoV-2 variants. Across the study: Vaccine-arm donor from the placebo-controlled COV1001 Ad26.COV2.S trial.

Regarding treatment: around 19 received Ad26.COV2.S at low or high dose, single or two shots; about 5 received placebo; per-sample allocation not given. Day 63 after the first injection of vaccine or placebo was the sampling time. Repertoires were generated with immunoSEQ multiplex PCR, while TCRdb's copy carries only in-frame clones and drops some. The data contain more than 300,000 clones, around four fifths of them singletons. V was shortened by 5 bases and J by 6 bases, with 14 bases between the two germline ends. This CDR3 comprises 14 residues. Per the germline V gene, CDR1 is SGHVS and CDR2 is FQNEAQ.

The gene calls are TRBV7-8 and TRBJ2-1; no definite D call. The TCR was taken from a person between 18 and 60 years old who received the Ad26.COV2.S COVID-19 vaccine or a placebo. This sample comprised peripheral blood, obtained in a trial of Ad26.COV2.S vaccine versus placebo. In DNA form, the CDR3 reads TGTGCCAGCAGCACACGTCCAGCAACCAATGAGCAGTTCTTC. Residues: CASSTRPATNEQFF. Based on the CDR3 plus reference TRBV7-8 and TRBJ2-1, the full variable domain is GAGVSQSPRYKVAKRGQDVALRCDPISGHVSLFWYQQALGQGPEFLTYFQNEAQLDKSGLPSDRFFAERPEGSVSTLKIQRTQQEDSAVYLCASSTRPATNEQFFGPGTRLTVL.